This TCR beta chain appears in the sequencing data of a study of OX40 agonist ivuxolimab in advanced cancers. Turning to the study itself: A diagnosis of hepatocellular carcinoma, melanoma, renal cell or head and neck cancer was present in dose-escalation patients.

Germline assignment: CDR1 SEHNR and CDR2 FQNEAQ (reference sequence). The V gene lost 4 bases and the J gene lost 0 bases, with 13 bases spanning the gap. This CDR3 comprises 16 residues. In its sample, this clone was seen once. The target antigen is unknown. Study results and caveats: Circulating CD4+ and CD8+ T cells showed clonal expansion by week 6 at 0.1 to 3.0 mg/kg.

TCRdb's copy holds only in-frame clones and misses some; the assay was immunoSEQ multiplex PCR. The sample gives just under 75,000 clones, about 94% of which show up once; around 0.46% is in the top ten. The TCR comes from an adult with an advanced solid tumor such as melanoma, head and neck, liver or kidney cancer. V usage is TRBV7-9 and J usage is TRBJ2-1, with D hard to call. The material was CD4+ or CD8+ T cells sorted from blood, obtained in a trial of the OX40 agonist ivuxolimab. The CDR3 DNA sequence: TGTGCCAGCAGCTCCTGGGTTACGAGCTCCTACAATGAGCAGTTCTTC. Protein sequence: CASSSWVTSSYNEQFF.